The next 3 T cell receptor beta chains were all read from a single sample in a study of T cells in Graves' hyperthyroidism and ophthalmopathy. TCR beta CDR3 regions were amplified from RNA. Initially, a first-round RT-PCR of the TCR CDR3 employed the HTBI primer set. From the multiplex PCR reads, TCRdb called clonotypes with MiXCR, one entry per CDR3 protein. The sample has roughly 110,000 distinct CDR3 sequences; about a sixth are singletons. Source material: blood. The source is a woman in her 50s with Graves' hyperthyroidism.

This clonotype was seen many times. This chain joins TRBV28 and TRBJ2-2; D uncertain. The V end lost 4 bases, the J end lost 3 bases, and 6 bases lay between the germline ends. The CDR3 contains 13 residues. Germline V CDR1 and CDR2: MDHEN, SYDVKM. CDR3 nucleotides: TGTGCCAGCAGTTACGAGTACACCGGGGAGCTGTTTTTT. This sequence encodes CASSYEYTGELFF.

There are many counts of this clonotype. The chain has TRBV14 and TRBJ2-1; 7 bases map to TRBD2. This CDR3 has 15 amino acids. CDR1 is SGHDN, CDR2 FVKESK, per germline. The V and J ends lost 5 bases and 0 bases, in that order; junction bases with no gene match: 4. This CDR3 is CASSVGGGSYNEQFF. CDR3 bases: TGTGCCAGCAGCGTCGGCGGGGGCTCCTACAATGAGCAGTTCTTC. Full variable domain (outside the CDR3, taken from reference TRBV14 and TRBJ2-1): EAGVTQFPSHSVIEKGQTVTLRCDPISGHDNLYWYRRVMGKEIKFLLHFVKESKQDESGMPNNRFLAERTGGTYSTLKVQPAELEDSGVYFCASSVGGGSYNEQFFGPGTRLTVL.

In this sample, this clonotype turned up many times. The chain has TRBV28 and TRBJ1-2; weak D call: TRBD1 (6 bases). The CDR3 consists of 14 residues. The V gene lost 10 bases and the J gene lost 2 bases, with 17 bases spanning the gap. Per germline, CDR1 MDHEN and CDR2 SYDVKM. CDR3 residues: CAIGRGGVNYGYTF. CDR3 nucleotide sequence: TGTGCCATTGGAAGGGGGGGCGTGAACTATGGCTACACCTTC.